This entry lists 20 T cell receptor beta chains sequenced from one sample in a study of T cell repertoires in cytomegalovirus infection. These receptors' antigens are unknown. A single record per CDR3 protein comes from TCRdb applying MiXCR to the reads. This repertoire shows just under 500,000 distinct CDR3 sequences, around a third found once; its top ten account for roughly 16%. The source was cultured PBMCs, collected from culture after CMV antigen stimulation. The receptors stem from a human donor in good health (CMV status not recorded). Some clones in this sample may be carry-over from other donors' samples.

This clonotype has more than one count but fewer than ten. The rearrangement links TRBV6-2 or TRBV6-3 to TRBJ2-1; TRBD2 matches 14 bases. V trimming: 3 bases; J trimming: 1 base; junction bases outside the gene matches: 5. CDR3 length equals 18 residues. Germline loops: CDR1 MNHEY, CDR2 SVGEGT. CDR3 region: CASSYGTSGSQSYNEQFF. DNA of the CDR3: TGTGCCAGCAGTTATGGGACTAGCGGGAGTCAGTCCTACAATGAGCAGTTCTTC.

This chain links TRBV6-6 with TRBJ1-1; 7 bases align to TRBD1. CDR1 and CDR2 from the germline V gene are MNHNY and SVGAGI (reference sequence). J was trimmed by 4 bases and V by 4 bases; bases with no gene match: 6. The CDR3 spans 14 residues. The CDR3 reads CASSSQGESTEAFF. CDR3 coding DNA: TGTGCCAGCAGTTCTCAGGGGGAAAGCACTGAAGCTTTCTTT.

This clonotype was recorded a few times. J is TRBJ2-5 and V is TRBV27; D perhaps matches TRBD2 (6 bases). From germline, CDR1 is MNHEY and CDR2 SMNVEV (reference sequence). V shed 11 bases and J shed 2 bases, with 15 bases lying between them. The CDR3 sequence is 13 residues long. The CDR3 sequence: CAPFWDSQETQYF. In DNA form, the CDR3 reads TGTGCCCCATTCTGGGACTCACAAGAGACCCAGTACTTC.

This rearrangement joins TRBV6-2 or TRBV6-3 to TRBJ2-7; D is tentatively TRBD1 or TRBD2 (5 bases each). From germline, CDR1 is MNHEY and CDR2 SVGEGT. The CDR3 has 15 residues. V was clipped by 2 bases and J by 7 bases, with 18 bases between them. CDR3 bases: TGTGCCAGCAGTTACCCGGGACGTTCAGCCCTGGAGCAGTACTTC. Translated: CASSYPGRSALEQYF.

About this clonotype: It may be a read error: a sequence one base away is much more abundant. The J gene is TRBJ2-5, the V gene TRBV7-2, with D possibly TRBD1 on 6 matching bases. The CDR3 sequence is 13 residues long. Germline CDR1 SGHTA, CDR2 FQGNSA. CDR3 loop: CASSRIGGETPYF. The CDR3 nucleotides are TGTGCCAGCAGCAGGATAGGGGGAGAGACCCCGTACTTC.

This clonotype came up a few times. J is TRBJ1-1 and V is TRBV12-3 or TRBV12-4; no clear D gene. The germline V and J ends were trimmed by 7 bases and 1 base, with 4 bases remaining between them. The CDR3 extends over 11 amino acids. The CDR3 DNA is TGTGCCAGCACAGGGAACACTGAAGCTTTCTTT. It encodes CASTGNTEAFF.

To note about this clonotype: One end of the junction does not line up with germline, which may come from a read error. V and J are TRBV7-6 and TRBJ2-5, with TRBD2 matching 9 bases. The CDR3 is made up of 16 amino acids. The germline gives CDR1 SGHVS, CDR2 FNYEAQ. CDR3 DNA sequence: TGTGCCAGCAGCTCTGGTTTAGCGGGAGTCCAAGAGACCCAGGACTTC. Protein product: CASSSGLAGVQETQDF.

This sequence joins TRBV20-1 and TRBJ1-4, with TRBD1 as a possible D gene (6 bases). Germline V CDR1 and CDR2: DFQATT, SNEGSKA (reference sequence). Trimming left V 4 bases short and J 8 bases short, with 14 bases between. This CDR3 contains 13 residues. The CDR3 here is CSATTGIREKLFF. In DNA form, the CDR3 reads TGCAGTGCTACTACAGGGATTCGGGAAAAACTGTTTTTT.

This sequence joins TRBV6-2 or TRBV6-3 and TRBJ2-7; maybe TRBD2 (6 bases). The germline V gene has CDR1 MNHEY and CDR2 SVGEGT. This CDR3 has 12 residues. Trimming pared 5 bases from V and 4 bases from J, leaving 9 bases between. CDR3 bases: TGTGCCAGCAGTCAGGGACTTTACGAGCAGTACTTC. Its protein is CASSQGLYEQYF.

V and J are TRBV15 and TRBJ2-2, with D tentatively TRBD2 (5 bases). Trimming removed 6 bases from V and 5 bases from J, with 10 bases in between. Looked up from germline, CDR1 is LNHNV and CDR2 is YYDKDF (reference sequence). CDR3 length equals 13 residues. DNA for the CDR3: TGTGCCACCAGTCGTCAGCGGACCGGGGAGCTGTTTTTT. This encodes CATSRQRTGELFF.

This clonotype turned up a few times. The chain links TRBV12-3 or TRBV12-4 to TRBJ1-5, with 7 bases aligning to TRBD1. Germline trimming cut 4 bases from V and 2 bases from J; bases unmatched to any gene: 5. There are 15 residues in the CDR3. The CDR3 DNA reads TGTGCCAGCAGTTCAGGGGGAAGGGGCAATCAGCCCCAGCATTTT. Its translation is CASSSGGRGNQPQHF.

This chain connects TRBV25-1 to TRBJ1-4, with 8 bases matching TRBD1. This CDR3 has 15 amino acids. Trimming took 5 bases from V and 6 from J; bases not matched to a gene: 8. Germline-derived CDR1 and CDR2 are MGHDK and SYGVNS. This chain's CDR3 is CASSNLDRDYEKLFF. The CDR3 DNA is TGTGCCAGCAGTAACCTGGACAGGGATTATGAAAAACTGTTTTTT.

This clonotype was counted a few times. The rearrangement uses TRBV12-3 or TRBV12-4 and TRBJ1-5; possibly TRBD1 for D (6 bases). This CDR3 is built from 16 residues. V lost 5 bases to trimming and J lost 2 bases, with 16 bases between them. CDR3 region: CASSPNTGSRNQPQHF. The CDR3 DNA reads as TGTGCCAGCAGTCCAAACACAGGGTCGCGCAATCAGCCCCAGCATTTT.

This clonotype was detected only a few times. The chain links TRBV7-9 to TRBJ1-2; 9 bases agree with TRBD1. Per the germline V gene, CDR1 is SEHNR and CDR2 is FQNEAQ (reference sequence). The CDR3 extends over 12 amino acids. The V segment lost 5 bases and the J segment 7 bases; nucleotides outside the gene matches: 2. The CDR3: CASSVTGGGYTF. CDR3 nucleotides: TGTGCCAGCAGCGTGACAGGGGGTGGCTACACCTTC.

The CDR3 region has the DNA TGTGCCATCAGTGGGGGAGGGCGGGAGGTCGGCGATGAGCAGTTCTTC. As protein: CAISGGGREVGDEQFF. The gene calls are TRBV10-3 and TRBJ2-1; 8 nucleotides agree with TRBD2. The CDR3 has 16 residues. The V segment lost 4 bases and the J segment 8 bases; nucleotides outside the gene matches: 13. Germline assignment: CDR1 ENHRY and CDR2 SYGVKD.

V usage is TRBV12-3 or TRBV12-4 and J usage is TRBJ2-1; D possibly corresponds to TRBD1 (6 bases). Trimming stripped 4 bases from V and 2 bases from J, with 18 bases between. The CDR3 has 17 amino acids. CDR3 sequence (DNA): TGTGCCAGCAGTTCTAGCCAGCCAGGGGTTACCTACAATGAGCAGTTCTTC. Its translation is CASSSSQPGVTYNEQFF.

The V gene is TRBV4-3, the J gene TRBJ1-1; D perhaps matches TRBD1 (6 bases). Trimming shortened V by 1 base and J by 9 bases, and 12 bases separated the two germline ends. Germline V gene lookup returns CDR1 LGHNA and CDR2 YSLEER. This CDR3 spans 13 amino acids. The CDR3 is CASSQARGTQAFF. CDR3 DNA sequence: TGCGCCAGCAGCCAAGCCAGGGGCACCCAAGCTTTCTTT.

This chain uses TRBV5-1 with TRBJ1-2, with D tentatively TRBD1 (5 bases). Looked up from germline, CDR1 is SGHRS and CDR2 is YFSETQ. There are 16 residues in the CDR3. V lost 0 bases and J lost 4, with 16 bases in between. The CDR3 sequence is CASSLVSDSRTYGYTF. The CDR3 DNA reads as TGCGCCAGCAGCTTGGTGTCCGACAGCCGCACCTATGGCTACACCTTC.

In its sample, this clonotype was seen many times. The chain uses TRBV7-2 and TRBJ2-1, with 10 nucleotides matching TRBD2. CDR3 length: 18 amino acids. The junction had 10 bases not matched to a gene; V was cut back by 0 bases and J by 5 bases. Germline CDR1 SGHTA, CDR2 FQGNSA. CDR3 coding DNA: TGTGCCAGCAGCTTAGCGCCACTAGCGGGACTTAGTAACAATGAGCAGTTCTTC. It translates to CASSLAPLAGLSNNEQFF.

V and J are TRBV20-1 and TRBJ2-1, with 11 bases matching TRBD2. Germline assignment: CDR1 DFQATT and CDR2 SNEGSKA (reference sequence). The CDR3 sequence is 14 residues long. V lost 8 bases and J lost 10; bases outside the gene matches: 13. CDR3 amino acids: CSSETSGIVSEQFF. CDR3 in DNA: TGCAGTTCCGAGACTAGCGGGATAGTAAGCGAGCAGTTCTTC.